The clone carrying this TCR beta chain was picked up one time. The antigen is not known. These data come from a study of shared clonotypes between healthy human individuals. Study overall: Researchers assigned three CD4 naive, three CD4 memory, two CD8 naive and one CD8 memory plate to each donor.

The V end was cut by 6 bases, the J end by 0 bases, with 14 bases between. CDR3 length: 15 residues. Germline-derived CDR1 and CDR2 are SGHVS and FNYEAQ. Clones were read by immunoSEQ multiplex PCR, and TCRdb kept only the in-frame ones, dropping some. Seen here are more than 2 million clones, about 95% observed once, and the top ten hold more than 0.95%. General study points: Clonotypes that were shared across a handful of donors made up around 5% of naive CD4 clonotypes. Among non-shared clonotypes, generation probabilities were lower than among those shared by all four donors.

Cells designated naive CD8 were CD45RO-negative and were positively selected for CCR7, with terminally differentiated effector memory CD45RA+ cells excluded. Healthy and HIV-negative, the adult donors had no recent acute infections or vaccinations. Specimen: naive CD8+ T cells sorted from blood. This sequence joins TRBV7-6 and TRBJ1-1, with D tentatively TRBD1 (5 bases). The clonotype originates from a man aged 18 to 30 in good health. CDR3 sequence: CASSQGEGLNTEAFF. CDR3 DNA: TGTGCCAGCAGTCAGGGAGAGGGATTGAACACTGAAGCTTTCTTT.